A single sample is the source of the 32 T cell receptor beta chains below, sequenced in a study of T cells in Graves' hyperthyroidism and ophthalmopathy. TCR beta CDR3 regions were amplified from RNA transcripts. A first-round RT-PCR of the TCR CDR3 used the HTBI primer set. TCRdb re-called the multiplex PCR reads through MiXCR, storing one row per CDR3 protein. The sample shows some 510,000 distinct CDR3 sequences, 46% of them seen only once. Source material: peripheral blood or thyroid tissue (not recorded which). Receptors were obtained from a woman under 30 with Graves' hyperthyroidism.

The V and J genes are TRBV20-1 and TRBJ1-2; 7 bases map to TRBD1. The CDR3 extends over 16 amino acids. The ends lost 3 bases at V and 3 bases at J; junction bases unmatched: 13. In germline, CDR1 is DFQATT, CDR2 SNEGSKA (reference sequence). Written as DNA, the CDR3 is TGCAGTGCTAGCCGACAGGGTTCTCGAAGTCACTATGGCTACACCTTC. Translated: CSASRQGSRSHYGYTF.

CDR3 coding DNA: TGTGCCAGCAGGGAAACGGGGTCCACTGAAGCTTTCTTT. It is translated as CASRETGSTEAFF. The chain couples TRBV6-1 to TRBJ1-1; D gene uncertain. V was pared by 6 bases and J by 4 bases, with 12 bases between. The V gene's germline CDR1 is MNHNS and CDR2 SASEGT. The CDR3 contains 13 residues.

This clonotype was seen only a few times. V gene TRBV7-3 combines with J gene TRBJ1-2; D is possibly TRBD1 (5 bases). Trimming stripped 2 bases from V and 4 bases from J, with 11 bases between. The CDR3 is 14 amino acids. Germline loops: CDR1 SGHTA, CDR2 FQGTGA. For the CDR3, the DNA is TGTGCCAGCAGCTTATCGGGGGGGTCCTATGGCTACACCTTC. Protein sequence: CASSLSGGSYGYTF.

Of note for this clonotype: A much bigger clone sits one base away, suggesting this may be a read error. This chain connects TRBV7-9 to TRBJ2-7, with D unclear. This CDR3 is 11 amino acids long. The germline gives CDR1 SEHNR, CDR2 FQNEAQ (reference sequence). For the CDR3, the DNA is TGTGCCAGCAGTCCATTCTACGGGCAGTACTTC. Its translation is CASSPFYGQYF.

This clonotype was seen many times. The rearrangement links TRBV29-1 to TRBJ2-5, with TRBD1 matching over 7 bases. The CDR3 is 15 amino acids. CDR1 SQVTM and CDR2 ANQGSEA come from the germline V gene. V trimming: 4 bases; J trimming: 4 bases; junction bases outside the gene matches: 12. CDR3 nucleotides: TGCAGCGTTGGTATCAATGACAGGGTTGGAGAGACCCAGTACTTC. The encoded protein is CSVGINDRVGETQYF.

In the case of this clonotype: A much more abundant neighbour one base away suggests this may be a read error. The chain uses TRBV7-2 and TRBJ1-4; D remains ambiguous. Deletions cut 8 bases from V and 0 bases from J, with 13 bases between. The CDR3 is 15 amino acids. The V gene's germline CDR1 is SGHTA and CDR2 FQGNSA. The CDR3 coding sequence is TGTGCCAGCGGCCCCCGGCCTGCAACTAATGAAAAACTGTTTTTT. This gives the protein CASGPRPATNEKLFF.

This clonotype has a count of ten or more. The chain carries TRBV24-1 and TRBJ2-7; weak D call: TRBD2 (6 bases). This CDR3 contains 14 residues. Germline CDR1 reads KGHDR; CDR2 reads SFDVKD. Trimming left V 5 bases short and J 1 base short, with 11 bases between. The CDR3 is CATSGPGTSYEQYF. The DNA for the CDR3 is TGTGCCACCAGTGGCCCAGGGACTTCCTACGAGCAGTACTTC.

This clonotype was counted between two and nine times. The chain employs TRBV5-1 and TRBJ1-4, with 10 bases aligning to TRBD1. CDR1 SGHRS and CDR2 YFSETQ come from the germline V gene. The ends lost 5 bases at V and 3 bases at J; junction bases unmatched: 10. CDR3 length equals 17 residues. CDR3 protein: CASRRYRQGAANEKLFF. CDR3 in DNA: TGCGCCAGCAGACGATACCGACAGGGGGCTGCTAATGAAAAACTGTTTTTT.

This clonotype was observed a single time. V gene TRBV7-9 combines with J gene TRBJ1-1, with D tentatively TRBD1 (6 bases). Germline CDR1 SEHNR, CDR2 FQNEAQ (reference sequence). The ends were cut back, 3 bases at V and 4 bases at J, with 12 bases in the middle. The CDR3 length is 14 residues. The DNA of the CDR3 is TGTGCCAGCAGCTTGGGTAGGGGGATCACTGAAGCTTTCTTT. Its protein product is CASSLGRGITEAFF.

This clonotype came up many times. The chain has TRBV12-3 or TRBV12-4 and TRBJ1-5, with unresolved D. Trimming removed 4 bases from V and 5 bases from J, with 6 bases in between. The CDR3 covers 12 residues. The CDR3 loop reads CASSWGDQPQHF. CDR3 in DNA: TGTGCCAGCAGTTGGGGAGATCAGCCCCAGCATTTT.

The rearrangement uses TRBV19 and TRBJ1-1; tentatively, D is TRBD1 (5 bases). Germline V CDR1 and CDR2: LNHDA, SQIVND (reference sequence). With 4 bases removed from V and 4 bases from J, the gap between germline ends came to 16 bases. This CDR3 comprises 15 residues. This chain's CDR3 is CASSTGTGVVTEAFF. DNA of the CDR3: TGTGCCAGTAGTACTGGGACCGGGGTCGTCACTGAAGCTTTCTTT.

Concerning this clonotype: The CDR3 carries no conserved terminal phenylalanine or tryptophan, so it likely arises from a read error. It is unclear where the CDR3 begins or ends on the DNA, so no DNA is shown, and the CDR3 is as TCRdb lists it. This chain links TRBV20-1 with TRBJ2-6; the tabulated D call, TRBD1, remains unverified against the DNA. The CDR3 length is 10 residues, termini included. Germline CDR1 DFQATT, CDR2 SNEGSKA (reference sequence). The CDR3 loop is CSARDRGFTS.

On this clonotype: Just one base apart from a much larger clone, this may be a read error. This rearrangement joins TRBV7-9 to TRBJ2-5, with D possibly matching TRBD2 (6 bases). Germline CDR1 is SEHNR and CDR2 is FQNEAQ (reference sequence). V was clipped by 5 bases and J by 5 bases, with 9 bases between them. The CDR3 loop spans 12 amino acids. CDR3 in amino acids: CASSGDSETQYF. CDR3 nucleotide sequence: TGTGCCAGCAGCGGGGACTCTGAGACCCAGTACTTC.

This clonotype came up many times. The chain recombines TRBV7-2 with TRBJ2-5; 8 bases map to TRBD1. CDR1 is SGHTA, CDR2 FQGNSA, per germline. The CDR3 length is 15 residues. V shed 0 bases, J shed 5 bases, and the junction held 5 bases outside the gene matches. CDR3 sequence: CASSLASGTGETQYF. As DNA, the CDR3 is TGTGCCAGCAGCTTAGCCAGTGGGACAGGCGAGACCCAGTACTTC. Together with reference TRBV7-2 and TRBJ2-5, the CDR3 gives the full variable domain: GAGVSQSPSNKVTEKGKDVELRCDPISGHTALYWYRQSLGQGLEFLIYFQGNSAPDKSGLPSDRFSAERTGGSVSTLTIQRTQQEDSAVYLCASSLASGTGETQYFGPGTRLLVL.

The chain recombines TRBV19 with TRBJ1-3; D gene unclear. Per germline, CDR1 LNHDA and CDR2 SQIVND (reference sequence). CDR3 size: 15 residues. With 4 bases removed from V and 0 bases from J, the gap between germline ends came to 10 bases. The CDR3: CASSKGNPSGNTIYF. The CDR3 DNA sequence: TGTGCCAGTAGTAAAGGGAACCCCTCTGGAAACACCATATATTTT.

The J gene is TRBJ2-7, the V gene TRBV2; 8 bases are shared with TRBD2. The CDR3 length is 14 residues. Germline assignment: CDR1 SNHLY and CDR2 FYNNEI. With V trimmed by 6 bases and J by 3 bases, 7 bases remained unmatched. This CDR3 is CASSQELAGYEQYF. CDR3 DNA sequence: TGTGCCAGCAGCCAAGAGCTAGCGGGCTACGAGCAGTACTTC.

This clonotype came up once. This chain connects TRBV19 to TRBJ1-1; 12 bases fit TRBD1. Germline CDR1 and CDR2: LNHDA and SQIVND (reference sequence). This CDR3 is built from 15 residues. V gave up 5 bases and J gave up 6 bases; unmatched junction bases: 7. Written as DNA, the CDR3 is TGTGCCAGTAGTCCCACGGGGACAGGGGGCGCTGAAGCTTTCTTT. This translates into CASSPTGTGGAEAFF.

This clonotype was seen a handful of times. The chain links TRBV24-1 to TRBJ2-3; D gene ambiguous. This CDR3 region has 17 residues. V lost 0 bases, J lost 2 bases, and 14 bases lay in between. Germline assignment: CDR1 KGHDR and CDR2 SFDVKD. CDR3 sequence reads: CATSDLASTSTTDTQYF. Written as DNA, the CDR3 is TGTGCCACCAGTGATTTGGCGTCGACCTCAACCACAGATACGCAGTATTTT.

The count of this clonotype is one. DNA of the CDR3: TGTGCCAGCAGTGACTCAGTGACAGTTAACACCGGGGAGCTGTTTTTT. Its translation: CASSDSVTVNTGELFF. This chain uses TRBV6-4 with TRBJ2-2, with a weak D call TRBD1 (5 bases). V was clipped by 0 bases and J by 2 bases, with 10 bases between them. The germline CDR1 and CDR2 sequences are MRHNA and SNTAGT. CDR3 length: 16 residues.

This clonotype was seen more than once but under ten times. This chain links TRBV20-1 with TRBJ2-5, with D perhaps matching TRBD1 or TRBD2 (6 bases each). The CDR3 has 13 residues. The germline CDR1 and CDR2 sequences are DFQATT and SNEGSKA (reference sequence). Trimming took 5 bases from V and 5 from J, leaving 15 bases between them. The DNA of the CDR3 is TGCAGTGCTGATAGGGGGGCGGGGGAGACCCAGTACTTC. Its translation is CSADRGAGETQYF.

This clonotype was recorded many times. This chain uses TRBV7-8 with TRBJ2-7; 10 bases fit TRBD1. Germline CDR1 SGHVS, CDR2 FQNEAQ. Trimming at V came to 6 bases and at J to 5 bases, leaving 7 bases not matched to a gene. The CDR3 runs to 14 residues. The CDR3 loop reads CASSPGQGSHEQYF. The CDR3 DNA is TGTGCCAGCAGTCCGGGACAGGGGTCCCACGAGCAGTACTTC.

This clonotype was detected only a few times. This chain uses TRBV2 with TRBJ1-5; weak D call: TRBD1 (5 bases). With 7 bases removed from V and 4 bases from J, the gap between germline ends came to 20 bases. The germline V gene has CDR1 SNHLY and CDR2 FYNNEI. The CDR3 covers 16 residues. CDR3 residues: CASTMGRTLKNQPQHF. For the CDR3, the DNA is TGTGCCAGCACCATGGGACGGACGTTAAAAAATCAGCCCCAGCATTTT.

V gene TRBV7-8 combines with J gene TRBJ2-7; a possible D gene is TRBD2 (6 bases). Germline CDR1 and CDR2: SGHVS and FQNEAQ. The CDR3 extends over 14 amino acids. V lost 8 bases, J lost 1 base, and 15 bases lay in between. DNA of the CDR3: TGTGCCAGCGGGACCGGGGGACCATCCTACGAGCAGTACTTC. This encodes CASGTGGPSYEQYF.

This chain connects TRBV12-3 or TRBV12-4 to TRBJ1-2; 7 bases fit TRBD1. This CDR3 is 12 amino acids long. The trim removed 10 bases at V and 2 bases at J, leaving 4 bases unmatched. In DNA form, the CDR3 reads TGTGCCACCCGGACAGGCAACTATGGCTACACCTTC. The encoded protein is CATRTGNYGYTF.

Details on this clonotype: The junction departs from the called germline gene at one end, perhaps through a read error. V is TRBV10-3 and J is TRBJ1-1; a possible D gene is TRBD1 (5 bases). The V gene's germline CDR1 is ENHRY and CDR2 SYGVKD. The CDR3 length is 14 residues. The CDR3 loop reads CASSAAREGTEAFF. The DNA for the CDR3 is TGTGCCAGCAGTGCTGCCAGGGAGGGCACTGAAGCTTTCTTT.

This clonotype has at least ten counts. The rearrangement uses TRBV7-9 and TRBJ1-5, with 7 bases matching TRBD1. Losses at the gene ends were 5 bases for V and 4 bases for J; bases not matched to a gene: 8. CDR3 size: 15 residues. Germline assignment: CDR1 SEHNR and CDR2 FQNEAQ (reference sequence). The CDR3: CASSMTGLGNQPQHF. The CDR3 nucleotides are TGTGCCAGCAGCATGACAGGGTTGGGGAATCAGCCCCAGCATTTT.

In this sample, this clonotype turned up many times. The V gene is TRBV2, the J gene TRBJ1-5; 7 nucleotides align to TRBD1. Trimming at V came to 2 bases and at J to 6 bases, leaving 7 bases not matched to a gene. In germline, CDR1 is SNHLY, CDR2 FYNNEI. The CDR3 contains 15 residues. The chain's CDR3 is CASSERTGKSQPQHF. CDR3 DNA sequence: TGTGCCAGCAGTGAACGGACAGGAAAAAGTCAGCCCCAGCATTTT.

Ten or more counts support this clonotype. The chain joins TRBV19 to TRBJ1-5; D may be TRBD1 (5 bases). The CDR3 consists of 15 residues. V lost 3 bases, J lost 7 bases, and 16 bases lay in between. Germline V CDR1 and CDR2: LNHDA, SQIVND (reference sequence). As DNA, the CDR3 is TGTGCCAGTAGTATGATCGGGGGGATTGGGCAGCCCCAGCATTTT. The encoded protein is CASSMIGGIGQPQHF.

This clonotype was counted at least ten times. The chain couples TRBV10-3 to TRBJ1-1, with D perhaps TRBD1 (5 bases). Per the germline V gene, CDR1 is ENHRY and CDR2 is SYGVKD. CDR3 length equals 11 residues. Trimming removed 10 bases from V and 1 base from J, with 7 bases in between. CDR3 DNA sequence: TGTGCCAGTCAGGGGAACACTGAAGCTTTCTTT. It is translated as CASQGNTEAFF.

This clonotype was seen a few times. The J gene is TRBJ1-2, the V gene TRBV5-1; D unclear. The CDR3 loop spans 13 amino acids. Between the trimmed V and J ends, which lost 6 bases and 4 bases, there was a span of 13 bases. CDR1 and CDR2 from the germline V gene are SGHRS and YFSETQ. The DNA of the CDR3 is TGCGCCAGCAAAGCGGTCTGGGCCTATGGCTACACCTTC. This sequence encodes CASKAVWAYGYTF. Looking up the rest from reference TRBV5-1 and TRBJ1-2 gives the full variable domain: KAGVTQTPRYLIKTRGQQVTLSCSPISGHRSVSWYQQTPGQGLQFLFEYFSETQRNKGNFPGRFSGRQFSNSRSEMNVSTLELGDSALYLCASKAVWAYGYTFGSGTRLTVV.

This clonotype was picked up many times. This sequence joins TRBV19 and TRBJ2-7; TRBD2 matches at 8 bases. The CDR3 length is 14 residues. V dropped 4 bases and J dropped 0; count of bases not matched to a gene: 2. In germline, CDR1 is LNHDA, CDR2 SQIVND (reference sequence). DNA for the CDR3: TGTGCCAGTAGTACTAGCGGGTCCTCCTACGAGCAGTACTTC. Its translation: CASSTSGSSYEQYF.

Remarks on this clonotype: A much bigger clone sits one base away, suggesting this may be a read error. This rearrangement joins TRBV2 to TRBJ2-5; a possible D gene is TRBD2 (5 bases). CDR3 length: 13 amino acids. V shed 3 bases and J shed 7 bases, with 12 bases lying between them. The germline CDR1 and CDR2 sequences are SNHLY and FYNNEI. CDR3 in amino acids: CASSEGFRGTQYF. The CDR3 region has the DNA TGTGCCAGCAGTGAGGGCTTCCGGGGGACCCAGTACTTC.